One sample yielded the 12 T cell receptor beta chains listed below, sequenced in a study of shared clonotypes between healthy human individuals (dated by TCRdb to 2020 to 2022). Libraries were made using the immunoSEQ multiplex PCR assay. In its TCRdb copy, this immuneACCESS table keeps in-frame sequences only and misses some clones. Where compared with another copy, unresolved V genes explain less than half of these, and the others have no known cause. This sample has some 680,000 clones in its table, and roughly 73% of those were observed once. Together, the top ten hold around 2% of the sample. Sequencing was performed on memory CD4+ T cells sorted from blood. Read against the paper, the sample's cell subset or site label means: CD45RA-negative fraction. These receptors were obtained from a woman in her 30s in good health.

About this clone itself: With only one base between it and a far larger clone, this is likely a read error. In the same sample, other DNA sequences code for this CDR3. The chain is built from TRBV5-1 and TRBJ1-1; D is ambiguous. The length of the CDR3 is 16 residues. Germline lookup yields CDR1 SGHRS and CDR2 YFSETQ. The chain's CDR3 is CASSALQLGVGTEAFF. CDR3 coding DNA: TGTGCCAGCAGCGCCCTGCAACTCGGGGTGGGCACTGAAGCTTTCTTT.

The V gene is TRBV4-1, the J gene TRBJ2-7; 8 bases map to TRBD2. CDR3 length equals 17 residues. V lost 0 bases, J lost 6 bases, and 13 bases stayed unmatched. CDR1 MGHRA and CDR2 YSYEKL come from the germline V gene. CDR3 loop: CASSQERTSIRSSEQYF. The DNA for the CDR3 is TGCGCCAGCAGCCAAGAACGGACTAGCATTCGTTCATCCGAGCAGTACTTC.

This clone was observed a handful of times. This rearrangement joins TRBV28 to TRBJ2-2, with TRBD1 identical over 8 bases. The trim removed 10 bases at V and 0 bases at J, leaving 13 bases unmatched. Germline CDR1 and CDR2: MDHEN and SYDVKM. The CDR3 totals 17 residues. CDR3 loop: CAILRTPGQANTGELFF. The CDR3 nucleotides read TGTGCCATCCTTCGTACCCCGGGACAGGCGAACACCGGGGAGCTGTTTTTT.

This clone was detected ten times or more. The gene calls are TRBV12-5 and TRBJ2-1; D gene uncertain. Germline values: CDR1 LGHNT, CDR2 FRNRAP. Trimming left V 5 bases short and J 10 bases short, with 15 bases between. The CDR3 covers 13 residues. CDR3 nucleotide sequence: TGTGCTAGTGGTCCCTACTTGGGCGGAGAGCAGTTCTTC. Its translation is CASGPYLGGEQFF.

The rearrangement uses TRBV28 and TRBJ1-2, with 7 bases identical to TRBD1. CDR1 MDHEN and CDR2 SYDVKM come from the germline V gene. The CDR3 is made up of 14 amino acids. Trimming cost V 2 bases and J 4 bases; bases outside gene matches: 4. The CDR3 protein is CASSLGGTAYGYTF. CDR3 nucleotides: TGTGCCAGCAGTTTAGGTGGGACAGCCTATGGCTACACCTTC.

This chain connects TRBV19 to TRBJ1-1; D possibly corresponds to TRBD1 (6 bases). This CDR3 comprises 14 residues. Looked up from germline, CDR1 is LNHDA and CDR2 is SQIVND (reference sequence). Trimming stripped 4 bases from V and 5 bases from J, with 14 bases between. In DNA form, the CDR3 reads TGTGCCAGTAGTACCATTTTACAGGGAACTGAAGCTTTCTTT. It codes for CASSTILQGTEAFF.

This rearrangement joins TRBV7-6 to TRBJ2-1, with D perhaps matching TRBD2 (6 bases). From germline, CDR1 is SGHVS and CDR2 FNYEAQ. The CDR3 is made up of 16 amino acids. Trimming shortened V by 5 bases and J by 0 bases, and 14 bases separated the two germline ends. The CDR3 is CASSPRRGDSYNEQFF. The CDR3 coding sequence is TGTGCCAGCAGCCCAAGGCGCGGGGACTCCTACAATGAGCAGTTCTTC.

The chain links TRBV9 to TRBJ2-3; the D is unclear. Germline assignment: CDR1 SGDLS and CDR2 YYNGEE. This CDR3 contains 16 residues. V was pared by 3 bases and J by 8 bases, with 22 bases between. CDR3 region: CASSGAPSLLQGTQYF. The CDR3 nucleotides are TGTGCCAGCAGCGGAGCCCCTTCTCTGCTCCAAGGTACGCAGTATTTT.

The CDR3 region has the DNA TGTGCCAGCAGCTTGGACACAAACACTGAAGCTTTCTTT. Its translation is CASSLDTNTEAFF. V is TRBV5-4 and J is TRBJ1-1; no definite D call. Germline CDR1 reads SGHNT; CDR2 reads YYREEE (reference sequence). Trimming left V 0 bases short and J 2 bases short, with 5 bases between. The CDR3 is 13 residues long.

There are a few counts of this clone. The chain links TRBV6-5 to TRBJ1-2; D gene ambiguous. The V and J ends lost 5 bases and 5 bases respectively, with 18 bases between them. This CDR3 contains 15 residues. Germline V CDR1 and CDR2: MNHEY, SVGAGI. The CDR3 spells CASSTNGSPKYGYTF. For the CDR3, the DNA is TGTGCCAGCAGTACGAACGGAAGCCCCAAGTATGGCTACACCTTC.

This clone has a single count. The V gene is TRBV5-6, the J gene TRBJ2-7, with 9 bases lining up with TRBD1. Germline CDR1 is SGHDT and CDR2 is YYEEEE. The CDR3 runs to 14 residues. J was trimmed by 7 bases and V by 1 base; bases with no gene match: 6. CDR3 in DNA: TGTGCCAGCAGCTTGTGGGACAGGGTTATGGAGCAGTACTTC. Its translation is CASSLWDRVMEQYF.

This rearrangement joins TRBV23-1 to TRBJ2-5; unclear D gene. TRBV23-1 is annotated as an ORF whose role is uncertain. Trimming cost V 5 bases and J 2 bases, with 9 bases left between them. This CDR3 contains 13 residues. The CDR3, as DNA: TGCGCCAGCAGTGGAAGAAATCAAGAGACCCAGTACTTC. Translation gives CASSGRNQETQYF.